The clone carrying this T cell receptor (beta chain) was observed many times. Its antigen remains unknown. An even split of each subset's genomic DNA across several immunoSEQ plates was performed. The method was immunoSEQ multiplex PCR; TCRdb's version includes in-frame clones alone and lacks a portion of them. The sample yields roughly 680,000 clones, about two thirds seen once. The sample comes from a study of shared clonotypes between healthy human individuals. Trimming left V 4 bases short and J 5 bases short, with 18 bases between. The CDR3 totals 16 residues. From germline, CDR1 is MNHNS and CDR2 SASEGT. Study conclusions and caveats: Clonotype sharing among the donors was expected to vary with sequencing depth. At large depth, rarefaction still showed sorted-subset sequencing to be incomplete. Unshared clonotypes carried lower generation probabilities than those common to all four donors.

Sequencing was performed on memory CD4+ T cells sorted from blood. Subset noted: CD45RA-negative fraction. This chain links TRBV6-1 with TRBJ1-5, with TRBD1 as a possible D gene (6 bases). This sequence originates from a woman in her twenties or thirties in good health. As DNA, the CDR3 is TGTGCCAGCAGTGGAAAAAGACAGGCGAGGGATCAGCCCCAGCATTTT. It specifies CASSGKRQARDQPQHF.